This T cell receptor beta chain originates from a study of blood T cells in healthy people across ages. PCR was performed a second time for roughly 7 to 12 cycles using a sample-barcoded 5' primer and a J-beta primer mix. TCRdb fed the 5' RACE reads into MiXCR, producing one record per CDR3 protein. The sample contains some 1 million distinct CDR3 sequences, under 55% of which appear only once. V shed 8 bases and J shed 0 bases, with 14 bases lying between them. Per the germline V gene, CDR1 is SNHLY and CDR2 is FYNNEI. The length of the CDR3 is 14 residues. The specimen was blood. This receptor was identified in a woman aged 55-69 years in good health. This chain uses TRBV2 with TRBJ2-7; perhaps D is TRBD1 or TRBD2 (5 bases each). CDR3 region: CASDRDGSSYEQYF. DNA for the CDR3: TGTGCCAGCGACCGGGACGGAAGCTCCTACGAGCAGTACTTC. Full variable domain (remainder filled in from reference TRBV2 and TRBJ2-7): EPEVTQTPSHQVTQMGQEVILRCVPISNHLYFYWYRQILGQKVEFLVSFYNNEISEKSEIFDDQFSVERPDGSNFTLKIRSTKLEDSAMYFCASDRDGSSYEQYFGPGTRLTVT.